These T cell receptor beta chains were read from a single sample in a study of cytomegalovirus exposure and HLA in healthy donors. Some clones are missing from TCRdb's copy, which holds only in-frame ones; the method was immunoSEQ multiplex PCR. The sample consists of 150,000 to 180,000 clones, 70% to 80% of them appearing once. Sequencing was performed on PBMCs. Receptor source: a man aged 30 to 39 in good health and CMV-seronegative. CDR3s include the opening cysteine and the closing phenylalanine or tryptophan. A D gene is named only where the DNA matches it firmly. For some rows the clone size is stated as once, few or many, or as a class when expanded; others skip it.

d_call clone_size j_call v_call cdr3_length cdr3_aa cdr3_nt
TRBD1 - TRBJ2-7 TRBV5-1 14 CASSPGQGAYEQYF TGCGCCAGCAGCCCCGGACAGGGGGCCTACGAGCAGTACTTC
- - TRBJ2-2 TRBV7-6 12 CASSLALGELFF TGTGCCAGCAGCTTAGCCTTGGGGGAGCTGTTTTTT
TRBD1 - TRBJ1-1 TRBV5-6 16 CASSLGRDRVSTEAFF TGTGCCAGCAGCTTGGGTCGGGACAGGGTATCCACTGAAGCTTTCTTT
- - TRBJ1-1 TRBV2 14 CASSELAWSTEAFF TGTGCCAGCAGTGAACTCGCATGGAGCACTGAAGCTTTCTTT
TRBD2 - TRBJ2-1 TRBV5-1 15 CASSAISGVYNEQFF TGCGCCAGCAGCGCTATTAGCGGGGTGTACAATGAGCAGTTCTTC
- few TRBJ2-5 TRBV2 12 CASSDKMETQYF TGTGCCAGCAGTGATAAAATGGAGACCCAGTACTTC
- few TRBJ2-1 TRBV28 14 CASSAQGMVNEQFF TGTGCCAGCAGCGCACAGGGTATGGTCAATGAGCAGTTCTTC
TRBD1 - TRBJ2-7 TRBV14 15 CASSLYLTGDAEQYF TGTGCCAGCAGTCTTTATCTGACAGGGGATGCCGAGCAGTACTTC
- - TRBJ2-3 TRBV7-9 15 CASSLDQGEADTQYF TGTGCCAGCAGCTTAGATCAGGGGGAGGCAGATACGCAGTATTTT
TRBD1 - TRBJ2-7 TRBV7-6 15 CASSLEQGPTNEQYF TGTGCCAGCAGCTTAGAACAGGGGCCTACTAACGAGCAGTACTTC
- - TRBJ1-6 TRBV14 17 CASSHIDLGGDNSPLHF TGTGCCAGCAGCCATATAGATTTGGGGGGGGATAATTCACCCCTCCACTTT
TRBD1 - TRBJ1-4 TRBV7-9 13 CASRVDRDEKLFF TGTGCCAGCAGAGTCGACAGGGATGAAAAACTGTTTTTT
TRBD1 - TRBJ2-1 TRBV5-4 14 CASSLPTGTNEQFF TGTGCCAGCAGCTTGCCGACAGGGACCAATGAGCAGTTCTTC
- - TRBJ1-2 TRBV6-6 15 CASSYSSSRGYGYTF TGTGCCAGCAGTTACTCTTCCTCCCGGGGCTATGGCTACACCTTC
- - TRBJ2-2 TRBV4-1 17 CASSQDQVQLGAGELFF TGCGCCAGCAGCCAAGATCAGGTTCAACTGGGCGCCGGGGAGCTGTTTTTT
- - TRBJ1-1 TRBV4-2 11 CASSQERSAFF TGTGCCAGCAGCCAAGAGAGATCCGCTTTCTTT
- - TRBJ2-5 TRBV29-1 13 CSVEHGAGETQYF TGCAGCGTTGAACATGGAGCAGGGGAGACCCAGTACTTC
TRBD1 once TRBJ1-4 TRBV7-9 14 CSSSLQGANEKLFF TGTTCCAGCAGCTTACAGGGGGCTAATGAAAAACTGTTTTTT
TRBD1 few TRBJ2-5 TRBV10-1 13 CASNRGDQETQYF TGCGCCAGCAACAGGGGCGACCAAGAGACCCAGTACTTC
- - TRBJ1-2 TRBV7-9 16 CSSSYTGQLSGTGYTF TGTTCCAGCAGCTACACTGGACAGCTGAGCGGCACTGGCTACACCTTC
- - TRBJ2-4 TRBV4-2 15 CASSQARQAKNIQYF TGTGCCAGCAGCCAAGCCAGACAAGCCAAAAACATTCAGTACTTC
- - TRBJ2-1 TRBV2 11 CASRKGLEQFF TGTGCCAGCAGGAAGGGACTGGAGCAGTTCTTC
- - TRBJ2-3 TRBV28 16 CASSFAFRGAGDTQYF TGTGCCAGCAGTTTCGCTTTTCGGGGGGCCGGAGATACGCAGTATTTT
- - TRBJ1-3 TRBV7-2 13 CASSPAVGNTIYF TGTGCCAGCAGCCCAGCGGTAGGAAACACCATATATTTT
TRBD1 once TRBJ2-5 TRBV4-1 16 CASSQLNRDSQETQYF TGCGCCAGCAGCCAGTTGAACCGGGACAGCCAAGAGACCCAGTACTTC
- medium-sized TRBJ1-5 TRBV6-1 15 CASSEFDGLNQPQHF TGTGCCAGCAGTGAGTTTGACGGACTGAATCAGCCCCAGCATTTT
- - TRBJ1-4 TRBV13 14 CASSSREPNEKLFF TGTGCCAGCAGCTCTCGGGAGCCTAATGAAAAACTGTTTTTT
TRBD1 - TRBJ2-3 TRBV5-1 16 CASSPPGTGEADTQYF TGCGCCAGCAGCCCTCCCGGGACAGGGGAGGCAGATACGCAGTATTTT
- - TRBJ2-7 TRBV6-5 15 CASSYAAVSSYEQYF TGTGCCAGCAGTTATGCGGCCGTCAGCTCCTACGAGCAGTACTTC
TRBD2 - TRBJ2-5 TRBV15 14 CATLPGGFVETQYF TGTGCCACTCTACCCGGGGGGTTTGTAGAGACCCAGTACTTC
TRBD1 - TRBJ1-2 TRBV28 13 CASMTGGNYGYTF TGTGCCAGCATGACAGGGGGCAACTATGGCTACACCTTC
- - TRBJ2-5 TRBV25-1 11 CASSPGETQYF TGTGCCAGCAGTCCAGGAGAGACCCAGTACTTC
TRBD1 few TRBJ1-1 TRBV5-8 18 CASSLVRGTGKVSGEAFF TGTGCCAGCAGCTTGGTTCGGGGGACAGGGAAAGTTTCTGGGGAAGCTTTCTTT
- - TRBJ2-5 TRBV4-3 17 CASSQDRHKVGAETQYF TGCGCCAGCAGCCAAGATCGGCACAAGGTGGGGGCAGAGACCCAGTACTTC
TRBD2 - TRBJ2-7 TRBV6-1 15 CASREGLAGVYEQYF TGTGCCAGCAGGGAGGGACTAGCGGGGGTCTACGAGCAGTACTTC
- - TRBJ2-1 TRBV7-7 15 CAISDGISSYNEQFF TGTGCCATTTCCGACGGGATCAGCTCCTACAATGAGCAGTTCTTC
TRBD1 few TRBJ1-1 TRBV7-9 14 CASSSLGTVARAFF TGTGCCAGCAGCTCCCTAGGGACAGTGGCTCGAGCTTTCTTT
TRBD1 - TRBJ1-2 TRBV2 14 CASRGQGANYGYTF TGTGCCAGCAGGGGACAGGGAGCTAACTATGGCTACACCTTC
TRBD2 - TRBJ2-7 TRBV19 15 CASRMGLAGGYEQYF TGTGCCAGTAGGATGGGACTAGCGGGGGGCTACGAGCAGTACTTC
TRBD2 - TRBJ2-1 TRBV19 15 CASSILAGGHNEQFF TGTGCCAGTAGTATCCTAGCGGGGGGCCACAATGAGCAGTTCTTC
TRBD1 - TRBJ2-5 TRBV5-6 15 CASSRQDRLGETQYF TGTGCCAGCAGCCGACAGGACAGGTTAGGAGAGACCCAGTACTTC
- - TRBJ1-4 TRBV28 13 CASSRIGGEKLFF TGTGCCAGCAGTCGTATTGGGGGCGAAAAACTGTTTTTT
- - TRBJ2-7 TRBV27 13 CASSRQVGYEQYF TGTGCCAGCAGTCGACAGGTGGGCTACGAGCAGTACTTC
TRBD2 - TRBJ2-7 TRBV6-5 15 CASSSTSGGSYEQYF TGTGCCAGCAGTTCGACTAGCGGGGGCTCCTACGAGCAGTACTTC
TRBD1 - TRBJ2-7 TRBV5-1 14 CASTLGTGAYEQYF TGCGCCAGCACCTTGGGGACAGGGGCCTACGAGCAGTACTTC
TRBD2 - TRBJ2-2 TRBV28 17 CASSSLAGGPIPGELFF TGTGCCAGCAGTTCACTAGCGGGGGGGCCGATTCCCGGGGAGCTGTTTTTT
TRBD1 - TRBJ1-5 TRBV6-1 14 CASSLRQGGQPQHF TGTGCCAGCAGTCTACGACAGGGCGGGCAGCCCCAGCATTTT
TRBD1 - TRBJ1-2 TRBV4-2 17 CASSQGPKQGGDYGYTF TGTGCCAGCAGCCAAGGGCCCAAACAGGGGGGGGACTATGGCTACACCTTC
TRBD1 - TRBJ1-5 TRBV19 15 CASKRDRGNNQPQHF TGTGCCAGTAAACGGGACAGGGGTAACAATCAGCCCCAGCATTTT
- - TRBJ2-7 TRBV14 16 CASSQEWATSSYEQYF TGTGCCAGCAGCCAAGAATGGGCCACCTCTTCCTACGAGCAGTACTTC
- - TRBJ1-6 TRBV19 15 CASSVDRMYNSPLHF TGTGCCAGTAGTGTTGACAGAATGTATAATTCACCCCTCCACTTT
- - TRBJ1-4 TRBV27 14 CASAWGGPNEKLFF TGTGCCAGCGCTTGGGGGGGCCCTAATGAAAAACTGTTTTTT
- - TRBJ2-3 TRBV7-2 14 CASSSRPRADTQYF TGTGCCAGCAGCTCCCGTCCGAGGGCAGATACGCAGTATTTT
TRBD1 - TRBJ2-7 TRBV28 14 CASRIGTGVYEQYF TGTGCCAGCAGGATCGGGACAGGAGTCTACGAGCAGTACTTC